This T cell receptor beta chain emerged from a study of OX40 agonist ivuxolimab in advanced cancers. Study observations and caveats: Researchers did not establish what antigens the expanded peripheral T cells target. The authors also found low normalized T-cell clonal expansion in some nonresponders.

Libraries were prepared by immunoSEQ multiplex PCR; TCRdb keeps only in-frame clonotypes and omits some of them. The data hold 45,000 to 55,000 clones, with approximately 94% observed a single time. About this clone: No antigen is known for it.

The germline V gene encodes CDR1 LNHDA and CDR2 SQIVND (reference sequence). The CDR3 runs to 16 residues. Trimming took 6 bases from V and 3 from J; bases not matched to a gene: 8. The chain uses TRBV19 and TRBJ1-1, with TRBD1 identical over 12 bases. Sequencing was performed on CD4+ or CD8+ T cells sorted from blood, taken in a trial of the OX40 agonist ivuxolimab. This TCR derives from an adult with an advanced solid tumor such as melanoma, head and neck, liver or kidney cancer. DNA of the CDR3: TGTGCCAGTAGAGCCGGGACAGGGGGCGGATACACTGAAGCTTTCTTT. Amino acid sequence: CASRAGTGGGYTEAFF.